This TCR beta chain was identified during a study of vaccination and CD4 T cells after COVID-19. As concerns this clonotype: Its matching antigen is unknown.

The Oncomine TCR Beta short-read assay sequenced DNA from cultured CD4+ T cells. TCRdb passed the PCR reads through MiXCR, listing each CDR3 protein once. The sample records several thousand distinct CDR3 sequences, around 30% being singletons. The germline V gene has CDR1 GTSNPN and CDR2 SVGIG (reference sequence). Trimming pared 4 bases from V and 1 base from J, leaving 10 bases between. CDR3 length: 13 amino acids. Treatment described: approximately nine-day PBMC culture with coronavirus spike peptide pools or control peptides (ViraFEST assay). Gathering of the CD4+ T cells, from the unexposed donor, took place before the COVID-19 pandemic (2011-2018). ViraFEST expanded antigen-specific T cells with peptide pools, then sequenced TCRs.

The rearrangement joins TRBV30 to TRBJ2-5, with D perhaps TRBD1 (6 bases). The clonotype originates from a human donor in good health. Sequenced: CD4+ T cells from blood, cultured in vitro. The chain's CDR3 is CAWTGASQETQYF. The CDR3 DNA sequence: TGTGCCTGGACAGGGGCGAGCCAAGAGACCCAGTACTTC.